These 6 T cell receptor beta chains originate from one sample sequenced in a study of T-cell reconstitution after alpha-beta-depleted transplantation in children. Unique molecular identifiers were incorporated into the prepared TCRbeta library. TCRdb re-analysed the PCR reads in MiXCR, keeping a single row per CDR3 protein. This sample has 220,000 or so distinct CDR3 sequences, with approximately 8.9% found just once. Material: PBMCs, mostly from graft donor cells, obtained 180 days after TCRalphabeta/CD19-depleted stem cell transplant. The receptors stem from a male patient younger than 18 who had a stem cell transplant for acute lymphoblastic leukemia, so the T cells may come from the graft donor.

In the case of this clonotype: One end of the junction does not line up with germline, which may come from a read error. This rearrangement joins TRBV5-1 to TRBJ1-1; D call uncertain. Germline CDR1 and CDR2: SGHRS and YFSETQ. This CDR3 has 14 amino acids. The CDR3 bases are TGCGCCAGCGGCTTGAGACAAGGCAACACTGAAGCTTTCTTT. Amino acid sequence: CASGLRQGNTEAFF.

To note about this clonotype: A read error may be the cause here, since a much bigger clone is one base away. This chain connects TRBV20-1 to TRBJ2-2; D perhaps matches TRBD2 (6 bases). Germline CDR1 reads DFQATT; CDR2 reads SNEGSKA (reference sequence). The CDR3 contains 15 residues. This chain's CDR3 is CSAPYGTANTGDLFF. The CDR3 DNA reads TGCAGTGCGCCGTACGGGACTGCGAACACCGGGGACCTGTTTTTT.

This clonotype was counted at least ten times. The chain has TRBV5-1 and TRBJ2-5; 7 bases match TRBD1. This CDR3 region has 14 residues. Germline CDR1 SGHRS, CDR2 YFSETQ. V gave up 0 bases and J gave up 5 bases; unmatched junction bases: 4. The CDR3 protein is CASSLEGGTETQYF. The CDR3 nucleotides read TGCGCCAGCAGCTTGGAAGGGGGCACGGAGACCCAGTACTTC.

This clonotype came up many times. The V and J genes are TRBV15 and TRBJ1-1; D possibly corresponds to TRBD1 (6 bases). CDR1 is LNHNV and CDR2 is YYDKDF in the germline V gene (reference sequence). Trimming left V 0 bases short and J 3 bases short, with 14 bases between. The CDR3 runs to 16 residues. In DNA form, the CDR3 reads TGTGCCACCAGCAGAGACCACCCCGGACAGCACACTGAAGCTTTCTTT. It translates to CATSRDHPGQHTEAFF.

This clonotype was recorded many times. The gene calls are TRBV29-1 and TRBJ2-1; D perhaps matches TRBD2 (7 bases). The CDR3 length is 13 residues. Germline CDR1 is SQVTM and CDR2 is ANQGSEA. Trimming removed 6 bases at V and 11 bases at J, with 20 bases between. CDR3: CSVGWGGLSQQFF. CDR3 DNA: TGCAGCGTGGGCTGGGGGGGCCTTAGTCAGCAGTTCTTC.

This clonotype was detected only a few times. The J gene is TRBJ1-6, the V gene TRBV6-5; no clear D gene. This CDR3 is built from 15 residues. The V end lost 0 bases, the J end lost 10 bases, and 13 bases lay between the germline ends. Per germline, CDR1 MNHEY and CDR2 SVGAGI. CDR3 sequence reads: CASSYSKGRGSPLHF. CDR3 nucleotides: TGTGCCAGCAGTTACTCGAAGGGCCGTGGCTCACCCCTCCACTTT.